This record looks at one TCR beta chain sequence and its context. Antigen unknown. The source of the sample is a study of T cell repertoires in cytomegalovirus infection. Whole-study context: Both CMV infection and a matching HLA type were indicated by public TCR beta signatures.

Study results and caveats: HLA-C-restricted TCR beta clonotypes specific for CMV led the ex vivo response.

CDR3 length: 14 residues. The V gene's germline CDR1 is SQVTM and CDR2 ANQGSEA. Trimming shortened V by 1 base and J by 4 bases, and 13 bases separated the two germline ends. MiXCR, applied by TCRdb to the reads, yields one record per CDR3 protein. The sample contains about 830,000 distinct CDR3 sequences, approximately 30% of which appear only once. The material sequenced was cultured CD8+ T cells from PBMCs, taken from culture after CMV antigen stimulation. This chain links TRBV29-1 with TRBJ1-2; a possible D gene is TRBD1 (5 bases). This receptor was taken from a human donor in good health (CMV status not recorded). Some clones in this sample may be carry-over from other donors' samples. The CDR3 coding sequence is TGCAGCGTTGAAGTGGGGGTAGGGAGCTATGGCTACACCTTC. Residues: CSVEVGVGSYGYTF.